Reported below is one T cell receptor (beta chain). The entry originates in a study of CD8 T cells in Susac syndrome. Random hexamers were used to reverse transcribe about 0.45 to 1 ug of RNA. Each CDR3 protein gets one entry after TCRdb re-called the immunoSEQ multiplex PCR reads with MiXCR. Among 120,000 to 150,000 distinct CDR3 sequences listed, roughly 94% were seen once. J gave up 14 bases and V 0 bases, and 9 bases lay outside the gene matches. This CDR3 region has 16 residues. Germline loops: CDR1 MNHEY, CDR2 SMNVEV (reference sequence). The sequenced sample was CD4+ T cells from PBMCs. The gene calls are TRBV27 and TRBJ2-1, with TRBD2 identical over 14 bases. This clonotype was obtained from a human donor in good health. The CDR3 protein is CASSLSRTSGRFVEFF. The CDR3 DNA reads TGTGCCAGCAGTTTATCAAGGACTAGCGGGAGGTTTGTGGAGTTCTTC.